The source of this T cell receptor (beta chain) is a study of CD4 T cells in relation to SARS-CoV-2 and coronaviruses. Repertoires were generated with immunoSEQ multiplex PCR, while TCRdb's copy carries only in-frame clones and drops some. The repertoire consists of approximately 37,000 clones, with 70% to 90% occurring once and the leading ten covering about 3.3%. The length of the CDR3 is 14 residues. Germline V gives CDR1 LNHDA, CDR2 SQIVND (reference sequence). With 6 bases removed from V and 2 bases from J, the gap between germline ends came to 12 bases. The sequence derives from an adult with COVID-19. The chain links TRBV19 to TRBJ2-3; tentatively, D is TRBD1 or TRBD2 (5 bases each). Sequencing was carried out using memory CD4+ T cells from PBMCs. CDR3 region: CASSRGGITDTQYF. The CDR3 coding sequence is TGTGCCAGTAGCCGTGGGGGAATCACAGATACGCAGTATTTT.